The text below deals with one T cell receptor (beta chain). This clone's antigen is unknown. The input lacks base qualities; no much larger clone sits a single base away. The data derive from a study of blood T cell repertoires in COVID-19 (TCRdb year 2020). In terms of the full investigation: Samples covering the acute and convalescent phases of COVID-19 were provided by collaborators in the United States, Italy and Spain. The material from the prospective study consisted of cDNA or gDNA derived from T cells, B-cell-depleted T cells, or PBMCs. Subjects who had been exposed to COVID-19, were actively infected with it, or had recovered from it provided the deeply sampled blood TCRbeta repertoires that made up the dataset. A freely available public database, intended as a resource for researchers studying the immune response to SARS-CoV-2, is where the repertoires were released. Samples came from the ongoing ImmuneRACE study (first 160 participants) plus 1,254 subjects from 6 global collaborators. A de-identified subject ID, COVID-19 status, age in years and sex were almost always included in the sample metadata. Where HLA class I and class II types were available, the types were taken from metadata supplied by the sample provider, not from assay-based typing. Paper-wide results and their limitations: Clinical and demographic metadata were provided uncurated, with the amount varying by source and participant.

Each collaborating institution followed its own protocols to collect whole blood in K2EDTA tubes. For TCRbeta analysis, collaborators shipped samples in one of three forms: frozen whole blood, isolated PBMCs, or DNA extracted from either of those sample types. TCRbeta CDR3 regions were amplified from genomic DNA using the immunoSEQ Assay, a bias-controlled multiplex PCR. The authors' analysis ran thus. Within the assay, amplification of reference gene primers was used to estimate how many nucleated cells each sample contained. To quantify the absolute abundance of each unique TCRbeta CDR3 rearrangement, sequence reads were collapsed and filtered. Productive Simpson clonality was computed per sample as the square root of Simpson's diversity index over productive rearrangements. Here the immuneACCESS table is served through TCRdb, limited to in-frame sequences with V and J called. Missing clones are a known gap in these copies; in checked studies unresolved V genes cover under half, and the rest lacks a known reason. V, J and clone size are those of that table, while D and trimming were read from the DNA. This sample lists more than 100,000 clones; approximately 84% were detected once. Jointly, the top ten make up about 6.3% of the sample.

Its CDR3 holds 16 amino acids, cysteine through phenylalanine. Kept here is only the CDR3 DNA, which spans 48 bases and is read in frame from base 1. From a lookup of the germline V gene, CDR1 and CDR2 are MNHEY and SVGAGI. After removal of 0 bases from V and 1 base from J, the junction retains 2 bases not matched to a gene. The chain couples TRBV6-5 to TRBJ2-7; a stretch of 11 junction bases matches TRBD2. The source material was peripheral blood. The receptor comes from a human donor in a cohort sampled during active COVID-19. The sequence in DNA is TGTGCCAGCAGTTACTCGGGGACTAGCGGTTCCTACGAGCAGTACTTC. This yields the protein CASSYSGTSGSYEQYF.